The 11 T cell receptor beta chains reported below all come from one sample, sequenced in a study of T cells after yellow fever vaccination. In TCRdb, the 5' RACE reads were re-called with MiXCR into one record per CDR3 protein. The sample contains hundreds of thousands of distinct CDR3 sequences, approximately 21% of which appear only once. The material sequenced was PBMCs, taken 15 days after the yellow fever booster vaccination. The receptors stem from a man aged 25 to 45 who received the YFV17D yellow fever vaccine.

This clonotype was seen a few times. This chain links TRBV5-1 with TRBJ1-1; the match to TRBD1 covers 8 bases. Germline V gene sequence: CDR1 SGHRS, CDR2 YFSETQ. The CDR3 totals 16 residues. Unmatched junction bases numbered 9, after V lost 4 bases and J lost 1 base. CDR3 sequence (DNA): TGCGCCAGCAGCCCGACCTGGACAGGGACGAACACTGAAGCTTTCTTT. Residues: CASSPTWTGTNTEAFF.

The genes are TRBV7-6 and TRBJ2-2; the match to TRBD2 covers 14 bases. The V gene end was trimmed by 4 bases and the J gene end by 3 bases; junction bases not matched to a gene: 7. The germline CDR1 and CDR2 sequences are SGHVS and FNYEAQ. The CDR3 extends over 18 amino acids. The CDR3 loop reads CASSYEPGLAGDTGELFF. Written as DNA, the CDR3 is TGTGCCAGCAGCTACGAACCGGGACTAGCGGGAGACACCGGGGAGCTGTTTTTT.

In this sample, this clonotype turned up a few times. The rearrangement uses TRBV21-1 and TRBJ2-7; the D call TRBD2 from the table was never checked on the DNA. TRBV21-1 is a recognized pseudogene. This CDR3 region has 16 residues. Here the CDR3 DNA reads TGTGCCAGCACCCCGAGCCCGTCGGGACTAGCGCCCGAGCAGTACTTC. Protein product: CASTPSPSGLAPEQYF.

This sequence joins TRBV5-1 and TRBJ2-7, with TRBD1 identical over 10 bases. The CDR3 is made up of 16 amino acids. Germline loops: CDR1 SGHRS, CDR2 YFSETQ. The V and J ends lost 5 bases and 2 bases, in that order; junction bases with no gene match: 10. CDR3 DNA sequence: TGCGCCAGCAGACCGGGACAGGGGCAAATCCCCTACGAGCAGTACTTC. Its translation is CASRPGQGQIPYEQYF.

This chain connects TRBV28 to TRBJ2-7, with 7 bases fitting TRBD2. Germline lookup yields CDR1 MDHEN and CDR2 SYDVKM. CDR3 size: 15 residues. V shed 6 bases, J shed 1 base, and the junction held 9 bases outside the gene matches. The CDR3 is CASRPRLALSYEQYF. In DNA form, the CDR3 reads TGTGCCAGCAGACCCCGACTAGCCCTTTCCTACGAGCAGTACTTC.

The gene calls are TRBV10-3 and TRBJ2-7, with TRBD2 matching 13 bases. CDR1 is ENHRY and CDR2 is SYGVKD in the germline V gene. The CDR3 runs to 16 residues. J lost 5 bases, V lost 6 bases, and 10 bases had no gene match. CDR3 loop: CAISSGLAGVGHEQYF. CDR3 nucleotides: TGTGCCATCAGCTCTGGACTAGCGGGAGTGGGCCACGAGCAGTACTTC.

This clonotype was counted between two and nine times. The chain carries TRBV5-1 and TRBJ2-5; possibly TRBD2 for D (6 bases). The CDR3 length is 16 residues. Germline V gives CDR1 SGHRS, CDR2 YFSETQ. Between the trimmed V and J ends, which lost 0 bases and 3 bases, there was a span of 15 bases. This CDR3 is CASSLGPGEAKETQYF. In nucleotides, the CDR3 is TGCGCCAGCAGCTTGGGACCGGGAGAAGCGAAAGAGACCCAGTACTTC.

This clonotype was counted between two and nine times. The chain combines TRBV7-2 with TRBJ2-5, with a tentative D call TRBD1 (5 bases). V lost 5 bases, J lost 3 bases, and 10 bases lay in between. CDR1 and CDR2 (germline): SGHTA, FQGNSA. There are 13 residues in the CDR3. As DNA, the CDR3 is TGTGCCAGCAGCGATCGGACAAAAGAGACCCAGTACTTC. It yields the protein CASSDRTKETQYF.

This chain joins TRBV20-1 and TRBJ2-5, with D tentatively TRBD2 (5 bases). The V and J ends lost 0 bases and 6 bases respectively, with 8 bases between them. Germline loops: CDR1 DFQATT, CDR2 SNEGSKA (reference sequence). There are 12 residues in the CDR3. CDR3 sequence reads: CSAREGGKTQYF. The DNA for the CDR3 is TGCAGTGCTAGAGAAGGAGGAAAGACCCAGTACTTC.

This clonotype was observed a handful of times. The chain joins TRBV20-1 to TRBJ2-7; 11 bases map to TRBD2. Germline CDR1 DFQATT, CDR2 SNEGSKA (reference sequence). J was trimmed by 4 bases and V by 3 bases; bases with no gene match: 2. This CDR3 comprises 13 residues. The CDR3 nucleotides are TGCAGTGCTAGTGGGACTAGCGGATACGAGCAGTACTTC. It yields the protein CSASGTSGYEQYF.

This clonotype has more than one count but fewer than ten. The rearrangement uses TRBV12-3 or TRBV12-4 and TRBJ2-7; D is uncertain. Trimming pared 0 bases from V and 7 bases from J, leaving 10 bases between. The CDR3 extends over 13 amino acids. CDR3 sequence (DNA): TGTGCCAGCAGTTTAGCGCCGGGCAGAGAGCAGTACTTC. Amino acids: CASSLAPGREQYF.